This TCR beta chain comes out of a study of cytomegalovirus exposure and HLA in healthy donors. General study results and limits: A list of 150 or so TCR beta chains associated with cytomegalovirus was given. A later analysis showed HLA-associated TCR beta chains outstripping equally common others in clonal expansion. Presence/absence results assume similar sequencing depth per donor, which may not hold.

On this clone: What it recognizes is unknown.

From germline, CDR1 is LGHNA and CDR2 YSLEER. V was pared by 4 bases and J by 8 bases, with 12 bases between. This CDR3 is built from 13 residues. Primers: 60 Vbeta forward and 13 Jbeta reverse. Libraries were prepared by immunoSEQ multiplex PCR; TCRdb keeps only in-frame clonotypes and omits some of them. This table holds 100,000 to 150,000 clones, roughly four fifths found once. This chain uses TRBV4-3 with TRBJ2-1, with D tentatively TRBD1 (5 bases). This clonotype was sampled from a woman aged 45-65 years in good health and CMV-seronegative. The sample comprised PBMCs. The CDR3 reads CASSLRQSDEQFF. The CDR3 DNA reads TGCGCCAGCAGCCTAAGACAGAGCGATGAGCAGTTCTTC.